The 18 T cell receptor beta chains given below trace back to one sample, sequenced in a study of blood T cell repertoires in COVID-19. The method was immunoSEQ multiplex PCR; TCRdb's version includes in-frame clones alone and lacks a portion of them. The data show over 250,000 clones, about 91% seen once. Sequenced: peripheral blood. These receptors were taken from a person aged 18-35 years with COVID-19, enrolled during active disease.

The genes are TRBV4-1 and TRBJ1-5; D remains unclear. The CDR3 contains 13 residues. V was clipped by 4 bases and J by 6 bases, with 10 bases between them. CDR1 is MGHRA, CDR2 YSYEKL, per germline. The CDR3 DNA is TGCGCCAGCAGCCTCAGCGAGGTTCAGCCCCAGCATTTT. Protein sequence: CASSLSEVQPQHF.

The J gene is TRBJ1-6, the V gene TRBV5-1; D is unresolved. Germline V gene data show CDR1 as SGHRS and CDR2 as YFSETQ. CDR3 length: 14 residues. The ends were cut back, 4 bases at V and 9 bases at J, with 14 bases in the middle. In DNA form, the CDR3 reads TGCGCCAGCAGCCCCCGGGAGTCGGTTTCACCCCTCCACTTT. Translating it yields CASSPRESVSPLHF. Supplemented by reference TRBV5-1 and TRBJ1-6, the full variable domain reads KAGVTQTPRYLIKTRGQQVTLSCSPISGHRSVSWYQQTPGQGLQFLFEYFSETQRNKGNFPGRFSGRQFSNSRSEMNVSTLELGDSALYLCASSPRESVSPLHFGNGTRLTVT.

This chain links TRBV5-4 with TRBJ2-7, with D uncertain. V was shortened by 0 bases and J by 5 bases, with 12 bases between the two germline ends. Germline CDR1 and CDR2: SGHNT and YYREEE (reference sequence). The CDR3 sequence is 14 residues long. CDR3 sequence reads: CASSLGAVLDEQYF. In nucleotides, the CDR3 is TGTGCCAGCAGCTTGGGGGCCGTCCTGGACGAGCAGTACTTC.

This clone came up a few times. The rearrangement uses TRBV12-3 or TRBV12-4 and TRBJ2-1, with 9 bases that match TRBD2. V lost 8 bases, J lost 3 bases, and 2 bases stayed unmatched. This CDR3 has 13 amino acids. The CDR3: CASLAGYYNEQFF. DNA for the CDR3: TGTGCCAGCCTAGCGGGGTACTACAATGAGCAGTTCTTC.

The chain links TRBV7-9 to TRBJ2-5; TRBD2 matches at 11 bases. Germline CDR1 SEHNR, CDR2 FQNEAQ (reference sequence). CDR3 length equals 15 residues. Trimming took 5 bases from V and 5 from J; bases not matched to a gene: 7. The CDR3 sequence: CASSRGTSGSETQYF. CDR3 sequence (DNA): TGTGCCAGCAGCCGCGGGACTAGCGGATCGGAGACCCAGTACTTC.

The chain uses TRBV28 and TRBJ2-7, with D tentatively TRBD1 (5 bases). With 5 bases removed from V and 6 bases from J, the gap between germline ends came to 17 bases. Germline values: CDR1 MDHEN, CDR2 SYDVKM. The CDR3 is 14 residues long. The CDR3 DNA reads as TGTGCCAGCAGTCGACTCGAGCAGGGTGGCGAGCAGTACTTC. Residues: CASSRLEQGGEQYF.

This clone was detected a few times. The chain links TRBV7-8 to TRBJ1-2; a possible D gene is TRBD1 (5 bases). Germline CDR1 reads SGHVS; CDR2 reads FQNEAQ. V shed 4 bases and J shed 2 bases, with 8 bases lying between them. This CDR3 spans 13 amino acids. The CDR3 region is CASSSDSNYGYTF. The CDR3 DNA is TGTGCCAGCAGCTCCGACAGCAACTATGGCTACACCTTC.

This chain connects TRBV19 to TRBJ2-7; 12 bases fit TRBD2. This CDR3 is built from 15 residues. Germline assignment: CDR1 LNHDA and CDR2 SQIVND (reference sequence). The J segment lost 2 bases and the V segment lost 6 bases, leaving 5 bases of the junction unmatched. CDR3 in DNA: TGTGCCAGTAGCCCCGGGACTAGCGGGCCCTACGAGCAGTACTTC. Protein sequence: CASSPGTSGPYEQYF. Full variable domain (remainder filled in from reference TRBV19 and TRBJ2-7): DGGITQSPKYLFRKEGQNVTLSCEQNLNHDAMYWYRQDPGQGLRLIYYSQIVNDFQKGDIAEGYSVSREKKESFPLTVTSAQKNPTAFYLCASSPGTSGPYEQYFGPGTRLTVT.

This chain uses TRBV5-4 with TRBJ1-2, with D unresolved. The CDR3 extends over 13 amino acids. Trimming left V 7 bases short and J 4 bases short, with 14 bases between. Germline V gene lookup returns CDR1 SGHNT and CDR2 YYREEE (reference sequence). The CDR3 here is CASHEGSSYGYTF. CDR3 nucleotide sequence: TGTGCCAGCCATGAGGGTAGTAGCTATGGCTACACCTTC.

Here the CDR3 DNA reads TGCGCCAGCAGTGAGAGTTTGCGGGAGAGTGAGCAGTTCTTC. This codes for CASSESLRESEQFF. The chain links TRBV10-2 to TRBJ2-1, with 7 bases identical to TRBD2. The CDR3 covers 14 residues. Germline lookup yields CDR1 WSHSY and CDR2 SAAADI. Trimming removed 2 bases from V and 9 bases from J; junction bases left unmatched: 7.

This chain joins TRBV5-1 and TRBJ2-1; the match to TRBD2 covers 8 bases. With 0 bases clipped from V and 4 bases from J, the junction kept 6 bases outside the gene matches. In germline, CDR1 is SGHRS, CDR2 YFSETQ. The CDR3 sequence is 16 residues long. The CDR3 coding sequence is TGCGCCAGCAGCTTGGCCCCCAGCGGGAGATACAATGAGCAGTTCTTC. Protein sequence: CASSLAPSGRYNEQFF. Full variable domain (missing parts from reference TRBV5-1 and TRBJ2-1): KAGVTQTPRYLIKTRGQQVTLSCSPISGHRSVSWYQQTPGQGLQFLFEYFSETQRNKGNFPGRFSGRQFSNSRSEMNVSTLELGDSALYLCASSLAPSGRYNEQFFGPGTRLTVL.

The gene calls are TRBV29-1 and TRBJ2-5, with 12 bases lining up with TRBD1. Germline CDR1 reads SQVTM; CDR2 reads ANQGSEA. Trimming at V came to 7 bases and at J to 7 bases, leaving 13 bases not matched to a gene. The CDR3 length is 15 residues. The CDR3 bases are TGCAGCGCCGAAACCGGGACAGGGGGCTCGGGGACCCAGTACTTC. It translates to CSAETGTGGSGTQYF.

V gene TRBV5-6 combines with J gene TRBJ2-2; 8 nucleotides line up with TRBD2. The V gene's germline CDR1 is SGHDT and CDR2 YYEEEE. The CDR3 has 18 amino acids. V was clipped by 4 bases and J by 6 bases; unmatched bases: 17. The CDR3 spells CASSQGLERGRSPGELFF. CDR3 DNA: TGTGCCAGCAGCCAAGGATTGGAGCGGGGGCGATCGCCCGGGGAGCTGTTTTTT.

V usage is TRBV30 and J usage is TRBJ1-5, with 7 nucleotides matching TRBD1. Germline lookup yields CDR1 GTSNPN and CDR2 SVGIG (reference sequence). There are 16 residues in the CDR3. V lost 3 bases to trimming and J lost 3 bases; unmatched junction nucleotides: 11. CDR3 in DNA: TGTGCCTGGAGGCTCAGGGGGGTCGGGGACAATCAGCCCCAGCATTTT. Its translation: CAWRLRGVGDNQPQHF.

V gene TRBV6-6 combines with J gene TRBJ1-5; 7 bases are a match to TRBD1. In germline, CDR1 is MNHNY, CDR2 SVGAGI (reference sequence). The CDR3 is 15 residues long. J was trimmed by 1 base and V by 6 bases; bases with no gene match: 6. CDR3 amino acids: CASRYGTASNQPQHF. CDR3 DNA sequence: TGTGCCAGCAGGTACGGGACAGCAAGCAATCAGCCCCAGCATTTT.

J is TRBJ2-7 and V is TRBV7-2; a weak D match, TRBD1 (5 bases). The CDR3 consists of 14 residues. Germline V lookup: CDR1 SGHTA, CDR2 FQGNSA. Trimming took off 3 bases at V and 3 bases at J, with 12 bases between the two ends. The CDR3 sequence: CASSFNQGIYEQYF. The CDR3 DNA follows: TGTGCCAGCAGCTTCAACCAGGGAATCTACGAGCAGTACTTC.

The V call is TRBV5-4, the J call TRBJ2-7; D uncertain. The CDR3 sequence is 12 residues long. V was pared by 5 bases and J by 4 bases, with 10 bases between. Germline CDR1 is SGHNT and CDR2 is YYREEE (reference sequence). For the CDR3, the DNA is TGTGCCAGCAGTTACGACACATACGAGCAGTACTTC. Its protein product is CASSYDTYEQYF. Drawing the rest from reference TRBV5-4 and TRBJ2-7, the complete variable domain is ETGVTQSPTHLIKTRGQQVTLRCSSQSGHNTVSWYQQALGQGPQFIFQYYREEENGRGNFPPRFSGLQFPNYSSELNVNALELDDSALYLCASSYDTYEQYFGPGTRLTVT.

The chain joins TRBV2 to TRBJ2-2; the match to TRBD1 covers 9 bases. Per germline, CDR1 SNHLY and CDR2 FYNNEI. This CDR3 has 17 residues. V lost 6 bases, J lost 6 bases, and 14 bases stayed unmatched. CDR3 DNA sequence: TGTGCCAGCAGACCTATACTCGCGGGACAGGGCTCCGGGGAGCTGTTTTTT. Its protein is CASRPILAGQGSGELFF.